What follows is one T cell receptor beta chain and its context. Its matching antigen is unknown. As for the cDNA, it was generated by 5'RACE with 10-nucleotide random UMIs. Using its own MiXCR run on the 5' RACE reads, TCRdb lists one record per CDR3 protein. The table lists about 55,000 distinct CDR3 sequences, less than 5% of them singletons. Germline V lookup: CDR1 SGHTA, CDR2 FQGNSA. Deletions cut 0 bases from V and 2 bases from J, with 8 bases between. The CDR3 contains 14 residues. This specimen belongs to a study of neurological immune-mediated disorders. General observations from the study: Among expanded clones, no CDR3 amino acid sequences were shared across subjects, a pattern suggesting private repertoires in all groups. Association of the multiple sclerosis repertoire cluster with clinical or MRI features was not observed for any feature.

The sequence came from a man between 45 and 60 years old with multiple sclerosis. The chain combines TRBV7-2 with TRBJ2-7; D uncertain. Sequenced input: PBMCs. CDR3 sequence reads: CASSLAGTTYEQYF. CDR3 DNA: TGTGCCAGCAGCTTAGCCGGAACCACCTACGAGCAGTACTTC.